The 16 T cell receptor beta chains listed next were all sequenced from one sample in a study of identical twins. One entry per CDR3 protein, called by TCRdb with MiXCR from the 5' RACE reads. The sample includes some 240,000 distinct CDR3 sequences, about 8% of them seen just once. These data are also associated with another study on yellow fever vaccine responses in identical twins.

Sequencing was performed on CD8+ T cells sorted from blood. These receptors originate from a woman aged 18-29 years in good health.

V is TRBV29-1 and J is TRBJ2-1; no clear D. The CDR3 covers 15 residues. Germline lookup yields CDR1 SQVTM and CDR2 ANQGSEA. V lost 4 bases and J lost 1, with 14 bases in between. DNA of the CDR3: TGCAGCGTTGGAAACTTAGACGGGTCCTACAATGAGCAGTTCTTC. As protein: CSVGNLDGSYNEQFF.

This clonotype was seen a few times. This chain joins TRBV27 and TRBJ2-7; D remains unclear. Germline V gives CDR1 MNHEY, CDR2 SMNVEV (reference sequence). V shed 4 bases and J shed 2 bases, with 9 bases lying between them. The CDR3 has 13 residues. As DNA, the CDR3 is TGTGCCAGCAGTTCTCACAACGCCTACGAGCAGTACTTC. This encodes CASSSHNAYEQYF.

This clonotype was observed at least ten times. The chain uses TRBV20-1 and TRBJ2-7; TRBD1 matches at 7 bases. Germline V lookup: CDR1 DFQATT, CDR2 SNEGSKA (reference sequence). J lost 2 bases, V lost 8 bases, and 12 bases had no gene match. The CDR3 runs 14 residues. CDR3 in amino acids: CSQTLTGLPYEQYF. The CDR3, as DNA: TGCAGTCAGACCTTGACAGGGCTCCCCTACGAGCAGTACTTC.

J is TRBJ2-7 and V is TRBV19; possibly TRBD1 or TRBD2 for D (5 bases each). This CDR3 is built from 16 residues. V was cut by 7 bases and J by 3 bases, with 22 bases left in between. CDR1 LNHDA and CDR2 SQIVND come from the germline V gene (reference sequence). The CDR3 DNA is TGTGCCAGTATCCCCAGGCCCGGGACGGCGATCTACGAGCAGTACTTC. Translated: CASIPRPGTAIYEQYF. The variable domain in full, with the rest retrieved from reference TRBV19 and TRBJ2-7, is DGGITQSPKYLFRKEGQNVTLSCEQNLNHDAMYWYRQDPGQGLRLIYYSQIVNDFQKGDIAEGYSVSREKKESFPLTVTSAQKNPTAFYLCASIPRPGTAIYEQYFGPGTRLTVT.

This clonotype was counted between two and nine times. V and J are TRBV11-2 and TRBJ2-3; 11 bases map to TRBD2. The CDR3 contains 15 residues. Germline assignment: CDR1 SGHAT and CDR2 FQNNGV. The junction had 7 bases not matched to a gene; V was cut back by 5 bases and J by 6 bases. For the CDR3, the DNA is TGTGCCAGCAGCCCAACTAGCGGGAGTTCGGATACGCAGTATTTT. This translates into CASSPTSGSSDTQYF.

The table lists this clonotype with a few counts. The chain joins TRBV18 to TRBJ1-1; D is unclear. V gave up 4 bases and J gave up 4 bases, with 10 bases separating them. CDR1 is KGHSH, CDR2 LQKENI, per germline. There are 13 residues in the CDR3. The CDR3 nucleotides are TGTGCCAGCTCACTCATAGACGGCACTGAAGCTTTCTTT. It encodes CASSLIDGTEAFF.

The chain is built from TRBV12-3 or TRBV12-4 and TRBJ2-2; TRBD2 is a possible D gene (5 bases). CDR3 length: 15 amino acids. Trimming stripped 7 bases from V and 1 base from J, with 13 bases between. The CDR3 DNA reads as TGTGCCAGCACGGGGTTGAGAAGGAACACCGGGGAGCTGTTTTTT. Amino acid sequence: CASTGLRRNTGELFF.

The V gene is TRBV28, the J gene TRBJ2-3; tentatively, D is TRBD2 (5 bases). Germline V gives CDR1 MDHEN, CDR2 SYDVKM. V was shortened by 3 bases and J by 6 bases, with 16 bases between the two germline ends. The CDR3 spans 15 residues. As DNA, the CDR3 is TGTGCCAGCAGTTTCCGCGGACTTCTTAGGGATACGCAGTATTTT. This codes for CASSFRGLLRDTQYF.

This clonotype was seen only a few times. The V call is TRBV20-1, the J call TRBJ2-1; D may be TRBD1 (6 bases). This CDR3 contains 14 residues. The ends were cut back, 3 bases at V and 6 bases at J, with 15 bases in the middle. The germline V gene encodes CDR1 DFQATT and CDR2 SNEGSKA (reference sequence). CDR3 sequence reads: CSARDSLLGNEQFF. The CDR3 nucleotides are TGCAGTGCTAGGGACAGTCTTCTTGGCAATGAGCAGTTCTTC.

A few counts support this clonotype. The chain recombines TRBV12-3 or TRBV12-4 with TRBJ1-5; no firm D call. The length of the CDR3 is 14 residues. V shed 1 base and J shed 4 bases, with 8 bases lying between them. The CDR3 protein is CASSLVVGNQPQHF. In nucleotides, the CDR3 is TGTGCCAGCAGTTTAGTGGTAGGGAATCAGCCCCAGCATTTT.

This rearrangement joins TRBV6-1 to TRBJ2-7; D gene unclear. The CDR3 covers 12 residues. With 3 bases removed from V and 6 bases from J, the gap between germline ends came to 9 bases. Germline-derived CDR1 and CDR2 are MNHNS and SASEGT. The CDR3, as DNA: TGTGCCAGCAGTGACGGGCCGCGCGAGCAGTACTTC. Encoded protein: CASSDGPREQYF.

This clonotype has more than one count but fewer than ten. The rearrangement joins TRBV4-3 to TRBJ2-3; D unresolved. The CDR3 loop spans 12 amino acids. Germline CDR1 LGHNA, CDR2 YSLEER. The V and J ends lost 1 base and 9 bases respectively, with 8 bases between them. The CDR3 loop reads CASSQGMGTQYF. CDR3 in DNA: TGCGCCAGCAGCCAAGGGATGGGCACGCAGTATTTT.

This clonotype was counted only a few times. This chain joins TRBV24-1 and TRBJ2-2; a possible D gene is TRBD1 (5 bases). Looked up from germline, CDR1 is KGHDR and CDR2 is SFDVKD. Trimming took 3 bases from V and 7 from J, leaving 11 bases between them. This CDR3 is 14 amino acids long. CDR3 in amino acids: CATSDLRVVGELFF. The CDR3 nucleotides read TGTGCCACCAGTGATCTCAGGGTAGTCGGGGAGCTGTTTTTT.

This clonotype was observed a few times. This chain uses TRBV28 with TRBJ2-7, with TRBD2 matching over 7 bases. After removal of 3 bases from V and 0 bases from J, the junction contained 5 bases not matched to a gene. Germline values: CDR1 MDHEN, CDR2 SYDVKM. CDR3 length: 15 amino acids. The CDR3 DNA reads as TGTGCCAGCAGTTTTCAGGCGGGAGCCTCCTACGAGCAGTACTTC. Its translation is CASSFQAGASYEQYF. Combining the CDR3 with reference TRBV28 and TRBJ2-7 gives the whole variable domain DVKVTQSSRYLVKRTGEKVFLECVQDMDHENMFWYRQDPGLGLRLIYFSYDVKMKEKGDIPEGYSVSREKKERFSLILESASTNQTSMYLCASSFQAGASYEQYFGPGTRLTVT.

This clonotype was observed a few times. The chain joins TRBV27 to TRBJ2-2; D call uncertain. Trimming pared 6 bases from V and 0 bases from J, leaving 17 bases between. The CDR3 sequence is 17 residues long. Germline values: CDR1 MNHEY, CDR2 SMNVEV (reference sequence). The CDR3 sequence: CASSLDLTAANTGELFF. The CDR3 DNA follows: TGTGCCAGCAGCCTGGATCTTACGGCGGCGAACACCGGGGAGCTGTTTTTT.

This clonotype was detected a few times. The CDR3 sequence is CSVESTGHAFF. The CDR3 bases are TGCAGCGTTGAGTCCACAGGGCATGCTTTCTTT. The rearrangement joins TRBV29-1 to TRBJ1-1; D might be TRBD1 (6 bases). The CDR3 totals 11 residues. Germline assignment: CDR1 SQVTM and CDR2 ANQGSEA. Trimming pared 3 bases from V and 11 bases from J, leaving 13 bases between. Supplemented by reference TRBV29-1 and TRBJ1-1, the full variable domain reads SAVISQKPSRDICQRGTSLTIQCQVDSQVTMMFWYRQQPGQSLTLIATANQGSEATYESGFVIDKFPISRPNLTFSTLTVSNMSPEDSSIYLCSVESTGHAFFGQGTRLTVV.